This TCR beta chain was recovered during a study of T cell responses to AZD1222 COVID-19 vaccine. Regarding the study as a whole: Increases in Spike-specific TCR breadth and depth were seen after two AZD1222 doses. Within unmutated variant regions lay the reported targets of nearly half of spike-specific TCRs. Clonal diversity was possibly underestimated, and white British individuals and females predominated among donors.

Regarding this clone: Antigen specificity is unknown.

Some clones are missing from TCRdb's copy, which holds only in-frame ones; the method was immunoSEQ multiplex PCR. Among 150,000 to 180,000 clones listed, 90% were seen once. The receptor comes from an adult in good health. Source: peripheral blood, taken on day 0 of AZD1222 vaccination.

The CDR3 here is CASSQTSGRALMNTGELFF. The CDR3, as DNA: TGTGCCAGCAGTCAGACTAGCGGGAGGGCTCTGATGAACACCGGGGAGCTGTTTTTT. The V gene is TRBV27, the J gene TRBJ2-2; the match to TRBD2 covers 14 bases. The germline CDR1 and CDR2 sequences are MNHEY and SMNVEV (reference sequence). The V and J ends lost 5 bases and 1 base, in that order; junction bases with no gene match: 9. The CDR3 totals 19 residues.